This T cell receptor (beta chain) was documented in a study of cytomegalovirus exposure and HLA in healthy donors. Study-wide points: Many donors shared some public TCRs, even though most TCR sequences were rare. It has been reported that TCR beta sequences accurately predicted the HLA-A and HLA-B alleles of most subjects. Indistinguishable V segments, including TRBV6-2 and TRBV6-3, were excluded.

Concerning this clone itself: The antigen is unknown.

PCR was performed using 60 Vbeta and 13 Jbeta primers. Method: immunoSEQ multiplex PCR; TCRdb's copy keeps in-frame clones and lacks some. The table shows a few hundred thousand clones, with 70% to 90% occurring only once. The CDR3 extends over 15 amino acids. V was clipped by 5 bases and J by 5 bases, with 17 bases between them. The receptor was isolated from a young man in good health and CMV-seronegative. Sequencing used PBMCs. The rearrangement joins TRBV5-3 to TRBJ1-5; D unresolved. Being an ORF, TRBV5-3 has a function that is uncertain. This CDR3 is CARRKTTLSHQPQHF. CDR3 in DNA: TGTGCCAGAAGAAAGACAACCCTTTCACATCAGCCCCAGCATTTT.